A single sample is the source of the 12 T cell receptor beta chains below, sequenced in a study of blood T cells in healthy people across ages. The second PCR ran about 6 to 11 cycles with a sample-barcoded 5' primer and J-beta primers. TCRdb itself ran the 5' RACE reads through MiXCR, one entry per CDR3 protein. Of about 640,000 distinct CDR3 sequences in the sample, under 65% were seen once. Material: blood. These receptors came from a man in his 60s in good health.

Details on this clonotype: Germline is not matched at one junction end, which may reflect a read error. The CDR3 nucleotides read TGCGCCAGCAGCCGGCGCGGGGCCTTCTCCTGCAATGAGCAGTTCTTC. It is translated as CASSRRGAFSCNEQFF. The genes are TRBV5-1 and TRBJ2-1; possible D gene TRBD2, 6 bases. CDR1 and CDR2 (germline): SGHRS, YFSETQ. The CDR3 sequence is 16 residues long.

This clonotype was seen more than once but under ten times. The chain employs TRBV5-1 and TRBJ2-1; 8 positions agree with TRBD2. Germline-derived CDR1 and CDR2 are SGHRS and YFSETQ. Losses at the gene ends were 4 bases for V and 5 bases for J; bases not matched to a gene: 5. This CDR3 is built from 14 residues. The CDR3 nucleotides read TGCGCCAGCAGCCCCGAACTAGCGGACAATGAGCAGTTCTTC. Its translation: CASSPELADNEQFF.

Only a few counts were recorded for this clonotype. The gene calls are TRBV29-1 and TRBJ2-5; 13 nucleotides match TRBD2. Germline assignment: CDR1 SQVTM and CDR2 ANQGSEA. Losses at the gene ends were 7 bases for V and 5 bases for J; bases not matched to a gene: 4. The CDR3 is 13 residues long. The CDR3 here is CSGLAGGGETQYF. DNA for the CDR3: TGCAGCGGACTAGCGGGGGGCGGGGAGACCCAGTACTTC.

The V call is TRBV20-1, the J call TRBJ2-1, with 13 bases lining up with TRBD2. CDR3 length equals 12 residues. Germline loops: CDR1 DFQATT, CDR2 SNEGSKA (reference sequence). CDR3 in amino acids: CGTSGGDNEQFF. The DNA for the CDR3 is TGCGGTACTAGCGGGGGGGACAATGAGCAGTTCTTC.

The chain is built from TRBV6-2 or TRBV6-3 and TRBJ2-1, with 7 bases fitting TRBD2. The CDR3 extends over 14 amino acids. Per germline, CDR1 MNHEY and CDR2 SVGEGT. With V trimmed by 6 bases and J by 7 bases, 9 bases remained unmatched. CDR3 sequence (DNA): TGTGCCAGCAGCGGGGGGATTTGGGGTAATGAGCAGTTCTTC. This translates into CASSGGIWGNEQFF.

V and J are TRBV3-1 and TRBJ1-2; no reliable D call. The V and J ends lost 3 bases and 4 bases respectively, with 21 bases between them. In germline, CDR1 is LGHDT, CDR2 YNNKEL (reference sequence). The CDR3 is 17 amino acids. The CDR3 here is CASSHNGGRFDVYGYTF. The CDR3 DNA is TGTGCCAGCAGCCACAACGGCGGCCGGTTTGATGTCTATGGCTACACCTTC.

This clonotype was observed a handful of times. V gene TRBV12-3 or TRBV12-4 combines with J gene TRBJ1-2, with D tentatively TRBD1 (5 bases). This CDR3 comprises 15 residues. The V gene lost 4 bases and the J gene lost 3 bases, with 15 bases spanning the gap. This CDR3 reads CASSWGSGRDYGYTF. The CDR3 DNA reads TGTGCCAGCAGTTGGGGGAGCGGACGGGACTATGGCTACACCTTC.

This chain links TRBV9 with TRBJ1-5, with TRBD1 as a possible D gene (5 bases). From germline, CDR1 is SGDLS and CDR2 YYNGEE. This CDR3 region has 14 residues. The V and J ends lost 3 bases and 1 base respectively, with 8 bases between them. In DNA, the CDR3 is TGTGCCAGCAGCGAGGAGGGGAGCAATCAGCCCCAGCATTTT. This translates into CASSEEGSNQPQHF.

The J gene is TRBJ1-1, the V gene TRBV6-5; no clear D. This CDR3 region has 14 residues. The germline V gene encodes CDR1 MNHEY and CDR2 SVGAGI. Trimming shortened V by 3 bases and J by 0 bases, and 8 bases separated the two germline ends. CDR3 nucleotides: TGTGCCAGCAGTTATGCAGAATTGAACACTGAAGCTTTCTTT. Amino acids: CASSYAELNTEAFF.

Points on this clonotype: Compared with germline, one end of the junction differs, possibly owing to a read error. The CDR3 here is CACSLEEGQRKTYNEQFF. DNA for the CDR3: TGTGCCTGCAGCTTAGAAGAGGGACAGCGGAAGACCTACAATGAGCAGTTCTTC. The chain combines TRBV7-9 with TRBJ2-1; 7 bases fit TRBD1. Germline V lookup: CDR1 SEHNR, CDR2 FQNEAQ (reference sequence). CDR3 size: 18 residues. The whole variable domain, remainder taken from reference TRBV7-9 and TRBJ2-1, is DTGVSQNPRHKITKRGQNVTFRCDPISEHNRLYWYRQTLGQGPEFLTYFQNEAQLEKSRLLSDRFSAERPKGSFSTLEIQRTEQGDSAMYLCACSLEEGQRKTYNEQFFGPGTRLTVL.

This rearrangement joins TRBV20-1 to TRBJ2-1; TRBD1 is a possible D gene (6 bases). The CDR3 loop spans 13 amino acids. The germline V gene has CDR1 DFQATT and CDR2 SNEGSKA (reference sequence). V was shortened by 6 bases and J by 8 bases, with 17 bases between the two germline ends. CDR3 in amino acids: CSARNPGVHEQFF. The CDR3 nucleotides read TGCAGTGCGCGTAACCCAGGGGTCCATGAGCAGTTCTTC.

V gene TRBV5-5 combines with J gene TRBJ2-5, with 7 bases lining up with TRBD2. The J call may be faulty, since TRBJ2-7 better matches the DNA end. CDR1 and CDR2 from the germline V gene are SGHKS and YYEKEE (reference sequence). There are 17 residues in the CDR3. CDR3 in amino acids: CASSLEPSGGPTYEQYF. Here the CDR3 DNA reads TGTGCCAGCAGCTTGGAGCCTAGCGGCGGACCAACCTACGAGCAGTACTTC.